These 10 T cell receptor beta chains were sequenced from one sample in a study of beta chain features in type 1 diabetes. Findings and caveats of the study: A moderate, significant TCRB CDR3 shortening appeared in type 1 diabetes across four CD4+ subsets.

As every portion of the isolated RNA was reverse transcribed, the sequencing read expressed TCRB transcripts. Method: immunoSEQ multiplex PCR; TCRdb's copy keeps in-frame clones and lacks some. The sample holds 250,000 to 300,000 clones, about 13% seen once. These receptors have no identified antigens. Sequencing input: naive CD4+ T cells from blood. Receptors were obtained from a young man with type 1 diabetes.

This chain joins TRBV29-1 and TRBJ1-2; 9 bases align to TRBD1. V was pared by 6 bases and J by 4 bases, with 9 bases of the junction left unmatched. Per the germline V gene, CDR1 is SQVTM and CDR2 is ANQGSEA. CDR3 length: 14 residues. The CDR3 coding sequence is TGCAGCGTGGGACAGGGAGGAGGAAGCTATGGCTACACCTTC. Protein: CSVGQGGGSYGYTF.

This clone has more than one count but fewer than ten. The rearrangement links TRBV7-2 to TRBJ2-1, with D unclear. CDR3 length: 13 residues. From germline, CDR1 is SGHTA and CDR2 FQGNSA. Trimming cost V 2 bases and J 4 bases, with 6 bases left between them. CDR3: CASSLTRYNEQFF. The CDR3 DNA follows: TGTGCCAGCAGCTTAACCAGGTACAATGAGCAGTTCTTC.

The chain employs TRBV30 and TRBJ2-1; 14 bases line up with TRBD2. V shed 5 bases and J 12 bases; nucleotides not matched to a gene: 6. The CDR3 spans 13 residues. Germline lookup yields CDR1 GTSNPN and CDR2 SVGIG (reference sequence). CDR3 sequence (DNA): TGTGCCTGGGGGGGGACTAGCGGGAGTTCGCAGTTCTTC. This gives the protein CAWGGTSGSSQFF.

This clone was seen only a few times. Other DNA sequences in the same sample also yield this CDR3. The chain combines TRBV6-5 with TRBJ2-7; D remains ambiguous. The germline V gene encodes CDR1 MNHEY and CDR2 SVGAGI. V lost 0 bases to trimming and J lost 3 bases, with 6 bases between them. The CDR3 is 13 residues long. DNA of the CDR3: TGTGCCAGCAGTTACTCCCGCGGCTACGAGCAGTACTTC. Translated: CASSYSRGYEQYF.

This clone was seen more than once but under ten times. CDR3: CASSPGTNNEQFF. Written as DNA, the CDR3 is TGTGCCAGCAGCCCGGGAACTAACAATGAGCAGTTCTTC. The rearrangement links TRBV7-3 to TRBJ2-1; D perhaps matches TRBD2 (5 bases). V gave up 5 bases and J gave up 5 bases, with 10 bases separating them. The CDR3 has 13 residues. CDR1 is SGHTA and CDR2 is FQGTGA in the germline V gene.

The chain recombines TRBV27 with TRBJ2-1, with 14 bases aligning to TRBD2. Per germline, CDR1 MNHEY and CDR2 SMNVEV (reference sequence). The CDR3 runs 15 residues. V gave up 7 bases and J gave up 8 bases; unmatched junction bases: 7. This CDR3 reads CASTPGLAGDYEQFF. CDR3 DNA sequence: TGTGCCAGCACCCCGGGACTAGCGGGAGACTATGAGCAGTTCTTC.

The V gene is TRBV4-2, the J gene TRBJ1-1; 9 positions match TRBD1. CDR1 and CDR2 (germline): LGHNA, YNFKEQ. The CDR3 consists of 14 residues. Losses at the gene ends were 3 bases for V and 2 bases for J; bases not matched to a gene: 1. The CDR3 reads CASSQTGGNTEAFF. DNA of the CDR3: TGTGCCAGCAGCCAGACAGGGGGAAACACTGAAGCTTTCTTT.

This clone turned up a few times. The chain uses TRBV28 and TRBJ2-3; a weak D match, TRBD1 (6 bases). CDR1 and CDR2 (germline): MDHEN, SYDVKM. CDR3 length: 16 amino acids. The ends were cut back, 2 bases at V and 1 base at J, with 13 bases in the middle. For the CDR3, the DNA is TGTGCCAGCAGTTTAGGTGGGACAATAGGCACAGATACGCAGTATTTT. It translates to CASSLGGTIGTDTQYF.

This chain links TRBV20-1 with TRBJ2-1; 8 bases line up with TRBD2. The CDR3 runs 11 residues. V shed 4 bases, J shed 10 bases, and the junction held 3 bases outside the gene matches. Germline V CDR1 and CDR2: DFQATT, SNEGSKA (reference sequence). CDR3 nucleotide sequence: TGCAGTGCTACTAGCGGGTGGGAGCAGTTCTTC. Amino acid sequence: CSATSGWEQFF.

This clone has more than one count but fewer than ten. The rearrangement links TRBV28 to TRBJ1-2, with D perhaps TRBD1 (5 bases). CDR3 length equals 14 residues. Between the trimmed V and J ends, which lost 8 bases and 4 bases, there was a span of 17 bases. CDR1 is MDHEN, CDR2 SYDVKM, per germline. This CDR3 reads CASELGGAGYGYTF. In DNA, the CDR3 is TGTGCCAGCGAGCTCGGGGGTGCGGGCTATGGCTACACCTTC.